The clone carrying this T cell receptor beta chain appeared a few times. Its antigen is as yet unknown. The TCR beta cDNA libraries carried unique molecular identifiers. One entry per CDR3 protein, called by TCRdb with MiXCR from the PCR reads. The sample lists hundreds of thousands of distinct CDR3 sequences, 25% to 30% seen once, with 0.56% in the top ten. This sample was taken from a study of post-analysis software for immune sequencing data. Regarding the study as a whole: F measure grouped same-batch samples tightly together. Five or six TRBV segments, TRBV5-6, TRBV5-1 and TRBV20-1 among them, were found more frequent in patients than controls.

V lost 1 base, J lost 11 bases, and 13 bases lay in between. This CDR3 has 14 amino acids. Germline CDR1 SGHRS, CDR2 YFSETQ. This chain uses TRBV5-1 with TRBJ1-6, with D maybe TRBD1 (6 bases). The TCR comes from a girl aged 5 to 17 with multiple sclerosis. The sample was blood. This CDR3 reads CASSLRQALTPLHF. For the CDR3, the DNA is TGCGCCAGCAGCTTGCGACAGGCACTGACACCCCTCCACTTT.